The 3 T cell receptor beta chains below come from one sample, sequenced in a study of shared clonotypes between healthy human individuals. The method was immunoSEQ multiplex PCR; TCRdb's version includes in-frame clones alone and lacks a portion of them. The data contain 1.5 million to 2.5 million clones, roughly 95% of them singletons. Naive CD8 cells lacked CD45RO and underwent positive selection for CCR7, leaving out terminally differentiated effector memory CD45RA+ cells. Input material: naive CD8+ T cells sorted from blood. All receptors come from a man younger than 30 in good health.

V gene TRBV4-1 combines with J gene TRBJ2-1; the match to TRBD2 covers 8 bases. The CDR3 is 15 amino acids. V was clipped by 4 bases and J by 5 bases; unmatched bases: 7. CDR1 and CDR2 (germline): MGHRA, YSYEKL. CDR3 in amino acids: CASSRQREKDNEQFF. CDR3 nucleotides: TGCGCCAGCAGCCGACAGCGGGAGAAGGACAATGAGCAGTTCTTC.

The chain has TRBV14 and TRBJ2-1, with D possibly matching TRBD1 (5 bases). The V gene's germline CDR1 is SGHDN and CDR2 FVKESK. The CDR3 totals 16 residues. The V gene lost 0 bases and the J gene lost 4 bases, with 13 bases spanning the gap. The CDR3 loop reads CASSQETGGVYNEQFF. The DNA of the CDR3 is TGTGCCAGCAGCCAAGAAACAGGTGGGGTATACAATGAGCAGTTCTTC.

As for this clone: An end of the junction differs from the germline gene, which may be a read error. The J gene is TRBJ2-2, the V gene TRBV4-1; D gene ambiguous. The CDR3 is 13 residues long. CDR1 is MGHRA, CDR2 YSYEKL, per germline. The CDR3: CASSQDVDGELFF. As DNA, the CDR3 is TGCGCCAGCAGTCAAGACGTGGACGGGGAGCTGTTTTTT.